The present T cell receptor (beta chain) was sequenced within a study of shared clonotypes between healthy human individuals (TCRdb year 2020). For the study in its entirety: Three men and a couple of women, aged 18 to 49 years, made up the cohort. For each donor, CD4 naive and CD4 memory were each given three plates, CD8 naive was given two plates, and CD8 memory was given one plate. To increase sequencing depth and limit assay-specific biases, different laboratories used diverse techniques to prepare libraries and sequence TCR repertoires. Blood TCR repertoires of a handful of healthy adults were deeply sequenced to estimate repertoire size and the extent of clonotype sharing between individuals. Between about 0.9 and 10 billion PBMCs per donor were obtained by leukapheresis.

V and J are truncated by 5 bases and 2 bases respectively, leaving an intervening sequence of 8 bases. CDR1 is given as MNHNS and CDR2 as SASEGT, both from the germline V gene. The CDR3 numbers 13 residues from cysteine through phenylalanine. The kept DNA is CDR3 alone, 39 bases in frame from the first base. Overall study outcomes, separate from this receptor: Based on pairwise subsampling, the degree of clonotype sharing among donors was expected to be affected by sequencing depth. Incomplete sequencing was indicated by rarefaction of sorted-subset datasets, despite the large sequencing depth. Higher generation probabilities were observed for clonotypes shared by all four sorted-subset donors than for non-shared clonotypes. Naive subsets generally had larger estimated clonotype richness than memory subsets did. Because the study included a small number of donors, the genetic and exposure-history diversity represented was limited. About 4.5% of naive CD4, around 4% of naive CD8, roughly 2.4% of memory CD4, and 0.35% to 0.5% of memory CD8 clonotypes were shared across several donors. Sampling was restricted to blood, and TCR repertoires in tissues likely differ from the TCR repertoires found in blood.

Using the deep immunoSEQ assay, multiplex PCR amplified TCR CDR3 regions from genomic DNA. Extracted genomic DNA from each cell subset was distributed evenly across all wells of several immunoSEQ 96-well plates, and each plate was treated as a replicate. For sorted subsets, 150 to 250 ng of genomic DNA, equivalent to 30,000 or so T cell genomes, went into each replicate PCR. Purified libraries were measured with a Qubit 3.0 fluorometer, size-checked on a Bioanalyzer 2100, and measured again with the KAPA Library Quantification kit. Each immunoSEQ 96-well plate was sequenced on its own single-read 150-cycle Illumina NextSeq 550 flow cell. The study's own analysis went as follows. Because the immunoSEQ output included only junctional sequences and no quality scores, the filtering could not be the same as the filtering used for full-length reads. To assign V/J genes and CDR3, sequences were annotated using PyIR, a Python wrapper for IgBLAST v1.9, with IMGT germline references. Reads with weak V/J assignments (E-value above 1e-6), missing CDR3, stop codons, out-of-frame junctions, or ambiguous translated residues were removed. A V3J clonotype was defined by an identical inferred V gene, J gene, and CDR3 amino acid sequence. The percentage overlap between two repertoires was calculated by dividing the number of shared unique clonotypes by the size of the smaller repertoire. RTK rarefaction, the Chao1 estimator, and Recon v2.1 estimates of unobserved clonotypes were used to assess repertoire richness. Generation probabilities for all TCRbeta clonotypes obtained by the gDNA method from a few donors were computed using OLGA. What TCRdb holds here is the immuneACCESS table cut down to in-frame rearrangements. Part of the clones is not present; checked against another copy, under half of the missing clones reflect an unresolved V gene, and the others are unexplained. V and J calls plus clone size are reproduced from that table; the DNA served to infer D and trimming. The sample profile shows hundreds of thousands of clones; around 67% of them were found once. Under 2% of the sample is held by the ten biggest clonotypes.

The donors were healthy, HIV-negative adults who had no recently reported acute infections or vaccinations. All donors were Caucasian adults living in Nashville, Tennessee, USA. CD4+ T cells were enriched by magnetic negative selection, after which naive cells were positively selected on CD45RA and the negative fraction was taken as the memory subset. Blood was collected by leukapheresis, and PBMCs were isolated by Ficoll-Histopaque density gradient centrifugation and then cryopreserved in liquid nitrogen vapor phase. Analytical flow cytometry was used to check the purity and quantity of each magnetically sorted T cell population. Genomic DNA was isolated from each sorted fraction and quantified by UV absorbance on a Nanodrop 2000c. A word on this clone: Its antigen remains undetermined. There are no base qualities to consult, and no much larger clone falls within one base.

Recombination joined TRBV6-1 with TRBJ2-3, with the D gene too uncertain to name. The material sequenced was memory CD4+ T cells sorted from blood. This sample's cell subset or site label indicates: CD45RA-negative fraction. The origin of this receptor is a woman in her twenties or thirties in good health. CDR3 protein: CASSNRNTDTQYF. The DNA is as follows: TGTGCCAGCAGTAATCGGAACACAGATACGCAGTATTTT.